These 27 T cell receptor beta chains were sequenced from one sample in a study of glioma-infiltrating T cells. TCR alpha and beta CDR3 regions were amplified from RNA using iRepertoire nested multiplex PCR. TCRdb used MiXCR to reprocess the multiplex PCR reads, holding one entry per CDR3 protein. The table has 150,000 or so distinct CDR3 sequences, roughly two fifths seen once. The specimen was glioma tissue, nonneoplastic brain tissue, or PBMCs (not recorded which). These receptor sequences come from a human donor with low-grade glioma or glioblastoma, undergoing nonglioma brain surgery, or in good health (not recorded which).

The chain combines TRBV10-2 with TRBJ2-5, with TRBD2 as a possible D gene (5 bases). The germline CDR1 and CDR2 sequences are WSHSY and SAAADI. The V gene lost 2 bases and the J gene lost 5 bases, with 15 bases spanning the gap. This CDR3 is 15 amino acids long. The DNA of the CDR3 is TGCGCCAGCAGTGAGGAGGGCCCTATGAGGGAGACCCAGTACTTC. Translating it yields CASSEEGPMRETQYF.

Points on this clonotype: In this CDR3 the conserved last residue, phenylalanine or tryptophan, is missing, so a read error is likely. The chain employs TRBV6-1 and TRBJ2-1; tentative D call: TRBD1 (6 bases). Germline V gives CDR1 MNHNS, CDR2 SASEGT. V lost 5 bases and J 9 bases, leaving 11 bases between the germline ends. The CDR3 spans 12 residues. The CDR3 region has the DNA TGTGCCAGCAGTTTAACCAGGGGTGAGCAGTTCCTC. Protein product: CASSLTRGEQFL.

This clonotype appeared a few times. This chain connects TRBV6-1 to TRBJ1-5; D possibly corresponds to TRBD1 (5 bases). Germline V CDR1 and CDR2: MNHNS, SASEGT. The V end was cut by 5 bases, the J end by 2 bases, with 10 bases between. This CDR3 comprises 14 residues. This CDR3 reads CASSTGLRNQPQHF. For the CDR3, the DNA is TGTGCCAGCAGTACGGGGCTTCGCAATCAGCCCCAGCATTTT.

The chain couples TRBV24-1 to TRBJ2-7; TRBD2 matches at 7 bases. The CDR3 covers 13 residues. The V gene's germline CDR1 is KGHDR and CDR2 SFDVKD. J gave up 5 bases and V 4 bases, and 4 bases lay outside the gene matches. The CDR3 coding sequence is TGTGCCACCAGTGAAGCGGGGCACGACGAGCAGTACTTC. Residues: CATSEAGHDEQYF.

The chain links TRBV7-9 to TRBJ2-5; 8 bases map to TRBD1. V lost 8 bases to trimming and J lost 4 bases; unmatched junction nucleotides: 9. This CDR3 contains 14 residues. Germline assignment: CDR1 SEHNR and CDR2 FQNEAQ (reference sequence). The CDR3 nucleotides read TGTGCCAGCTCACGAGGACAGGGTATAGAGACCCAGTACTTC. Residues: CASSRGQGIETQYF.

This clonotype has a handful of counts. This rearrangement joins TRBV4-2 to TRBJ1-2; D is unclear. Germline V gene lookup returns CDR1 LGHNA and CDR2 YNFKEQ. V was cut by 0 bases and J by 4 bases, with 3 bases left in between. CDR3 length: 12 residues. CDR3 sequence: CASSQDSYGYTF. CDR3 DNA sequence: TGTGCCAGCAGCCAAGATAGCTATGGCTACACCTTC.

This clonotype was counted only a few times. The chain couples TRBV7-2 to TRBJ2-5; D ambiguous. V lost 5 bases, J lost 2 bases, and 12 bases lay in between. CDR1 SGHTA and CDR2 FQGNSA come from the germline V gene. The CDR3 is made up of 14 amino acids. The CDR3 spells CASSARYPQETQYF. CDR3 coding DNA: TGTGCCAGCAGCGCCAGGTACCCACAAGAGACCCAGTACTTC.

This clonotype came up a few times. V and J are TRBV20-1 and TRBJ2-3; D remains ambiguous. Trimming removed 0 bases from V and 0 bases from J, with 13 bases in between. The CDR3 runs 16 residues. Germline CDR1 reads DFQATT; CDR2 reads SNEGSKA (reference sequence). The CDR3 bases are TGCAGTGCTAGAGATCTCAGGTTCCCTAGCACAGATACGCAGTATTTT. It encodes CSARDLRFPSTDTQYF.

This clonotype was observed a few times. The genes are TRBV7-9 and TRBJ1-2, with a tentative D call TRBD1 (6 bases). The V gene's germline CDR1 is SEHNR and CDR2 FQNEAQ (reference sequence). V dropped 5 bases and J dropped 5 bases, with 9 bases sitting between them. This CDR3 region has 12 residues. The chain's CDR3 is CASSIGQYGYTF. The CDR3 DNA reads TGTGCCAGCAGCATAGGACAGTATGGCTACACCTTC.

V is TRBV24-1 and J is TRBJ2-7; D possibly corresponds to TRBD1 (6 bases). Trimming stripped 3 bases from V and 0 bases from J, with 14 bases between. The CDR3 is 16 residues long. The germline CDR1 and CDR2 sequences are KGHDR and SFDVKD. CDR3 sequence: CATSDGQSDLSYEQYF. As DNA, the CDR3 is TGTGCCACCAGTGATGGACAGTCGGACCTCTCCTACGAGCAGTACTTC.

Of note for this clonotype: A read error may be the cause here, since a much bigger clone is one base away. This chain links TRBV27 with TRBJ1-2; D perhaps matches TRBD1 (5 bases). The CDR3 covers 13 residues. V was trimmed by 6 bases and J by 13 bases, leaving 21 bases between them. CDR1 and CDR2 (germline): MNHEY, SMNVEV (reference sequence). The chain's CDR3 is CASSPSTAYTCTF. The CDR3 DNA reads as TGTGCCAGCAGCCCATCGACAGCATACACATGCACCTTC.

The chain joins TRBV20-1 to TRBJ2-7; D is unresolved. The CDR3 covers 11 residues. Germline V gene data show CDR1 as DFQATT and CDR2 as SNEGSKA (reference sequence). Deletions cut 2 bases from V and 4 bases from J, with 6 bases between. The DNA for the CDR3 is TGCAGTGCTAGATTATTTTACGAGCAGTACTTC. Residues: CSARLFYEQYF.

V is TRBV6-6 and J is TRBJ2-5; 12 nucleotides match TRBD2. CDR3 size: 19 residues. Germline values: CDR1 MNHNY, CDR2 SVGAGI (reference sequence). V lost 0 bases to trimming and J lost 1 base; unmatched junction nucleotides: 9. The CDR3 DNA is TGTGCCAGCAGTTACTCGACTAGCGGGGGATATTATTTCCAAGAGACCCAGTACTTC. This translates into CASSYSTSGGYYFQETQYF.

This clonotype was recorded many times. The chain uses TRBV6-1 and TRBJ2-7; D is unclear. Germline CDR1 MNHNS, CDR2 SASEGT. V dropped 6 bases and J dropped 2 bases, with 11 bases sitting between them. This CDR3 spans 13 amino acids. CDR3 DNA: TGTGCCAGCAGAAAAGGCCGAGCCTACGAGCAGTACTTC. Protein product: CASRKGRAYEQYF.

This clonotype was detected a few times. The DNA of the CDR3 is TGTGCCAGCAGCACCACTAGGGTCAGCTCCTACAATGAGCAGTTCTTC. Encoded protein: CASSTTRVSSYNEQFF. V usage is TRBV7-9 and J usage is TRBJ2-1; maybe TRBD2 (5 bases). With 5 bases removed from V and 0 bases from J, the gap between germline ends came to 14 bases. Germline CDR1 and CDR2: SEHNR and FQNEAQ (reference sequence). The CDR3 is 16 residues long. Looking up the rest from reference TRBV7-9 and TRBJ2-1 gives the full variable domain: DTGVSQNPRHKITKRGQNVTFRCDPISEHNRLYWYRQTLGQGPEFLTYFQNEAQLEKSRLLSDRFSAERPKGSFSTLEIQRTEQGDSAMYLCASSTTRVSSYNEQFFGPGTRLTVL.

This clonotype was seen only a few times. The chain combines TRBV25-1 with TRBJ2-7; TRBD1 aligns across 8 bases. This CDR3 is 12 amino acids long. Germline trimming cut 9 bases from V and 7 bases from J; bases unmatched to any gene: 8. Germline V gene sequence: CDR1 MGHDK, CDR2 SYGVNS. The CDR3 sequence: CARTGGEGEQYF. In DNA form, the CDR3 reads TGTGCCAGAACAGGGGGAGAGGGGGAGCAGTACTTC.

CDR3 in DNA: TGTGCCAGTAGTCCCTCGGACACCGGCGGAGCTTTCTTT. Translated: CASSPSDTGGAFF. The J gene is TRBJ1-1, the V gene TRBV19; D possibly corresponds to TRBD1 (5 bases). There are 13 residues in the CDR3. Germline values: CDR1 LNHDA, CDR2 SQIVND (reference sequence). The ends were cut back, 5 bases at V and 10 bases at J, with 17 bases in the middle. Drawing the rest from reference TRBV19 and TRBJ1-1, the complete variable domain is DGGITQSPKYLFRKEGQNVTLSCEQNLNHDAMYWYRQDPGQGLRLIYYSQIVNDFQKGDIAEGYSVSREKKESFPLTVTSAQKNPTAFYLCASSPSDTGGAFFGQGTRLTVV.

The chain employs TRBV15 and TRBJ1-6; D call uncertain. The V end lost 3 bases, the J end lost 10 bases, and 16 bases lay between the germline ends. The germline V gene has CDR1 LNHNV and CDR2 YYDKDF (reference sequence). The CDR3 length is 15 residues. The CDR3 reads CATSSGRYTSSPLHF. The CDR3 nucleotides read TGTGCCACCAGCAGCGGACGTTATACGAGCTCACCCCTCCACTTT.

This clonotype appeared a few times. V and J are TRBV29-1 and TRBJ2-1, with TRBD1 identical over 9 bases. Looked up from germline, CDR1 is SQVTM and CDR2 is ANQGSEA. With 5 bases clipped from V and 4 bases from J, the junction kept 9 bases outside the gene matches. The CDR3 length is 15 residues. The CDR3 loop reads CSVRLTGGRYNEQFF. In DNA, the CDR3 is TGCAGCGTTAGGTTAACAGGGGGCAGATACAATGAGCAGTTCTTC.

This clonotype was picked up many times. V usage is TRBV6-1 and J usage is TRBJ1-1; D is unresolved. The germline V gene has CDR1 MNHNS and CDR2 SASEGT. Deletions cut 3 bases from V and 0 bases from J, with 11 bases between. The CDR3 is 15 amino acids. CDR3 sequence: CASSEGIVMNTEAFF. The CDR3 region has the DNA TGTGCCAGCAGTGAGGGAATCGTCATGAACACTGAAGCTTTCTTT.

This chain connects TRBV7-2 to TRBJ2-7, with 8 bases aligning to TRBD2. This CDR3 has 14 residues. Looked up from germline, CDR1 is SGHTA and CDR2 is FQGNSA. After removal of 5 bases from V and 2 bases from J, the junction contained 5 bases not matched to a gene. The CDR3 coding sequence is TGTGCCAGCAGCAGTAGCGGGAACACCTACGAGCAGTACTTC. This codes for CASSSSGNTYEQYF.

This clonotype has a handful of counts. The J gene is TRBJ2-5, the V gene TRBV2; D call uncertain. The germline CDR1 and CDR2 sequences are SNHLY and FYNNEI. The CDR3 extends over 14 amino acids. The germline V and J ends were trimmed by 5 bases and 2 bases, with 12 bases remaining between them. CDR3 nucleotides: TGTGCCAGCAGTTTAAGCCCGTCTCAAGAGACCCAGTACTTC. This translates into CASSLSPSQETQYF.

Only a few counts were recorded for this clonotype. V is TRBV6-1 and J is TRBJ1-5; perhaps TRBD1 as D (5 bases). CDR3 size: 14 residues. Per the germline V gene, CDR1 is MNHNS and CDR2 is SASEGT. V lost 8 bases and J 6 bases, leaving 17 bases between the germline ends. CDR3 nucleotides: TGTGCCAGCTCTCCCGGGGGGGGTGGTCAGCCCCAGCATTTT. It specifies CASSPGGGGQPQHF.

The chain is built from TRBV11-2 and TRBJ2-7; D call uncertain. V dropped 1 base and J dropped 0 bases, with 10 bases sitting between them. CDR1 and CDR2 from the germline V gene are SGHAT and FQNNGV. The CDR3 loop spans 15 amino acids. CDR3 loop: CASSLGRLSSYEQYF. CDR3 nucleotides: TGTGCCAGCAGCTTAGGGCGTCTGTCCTCCTACGAGCAGTACTTC.

In the case of this clonotype: This may arise from a read error, as a much more abundant clone is one base away. The chain uses TRBV6-2 or TRBV6-3 and TRBJ2-5; weak D call: TRBD2 (7 bases). CDR1 and CDR2 from the germline V gene are MNHEY and SVGEGT. The CDR3 runs 15 residues. CDR3 residues: CACSYLGGHRETQYF. As DNA, the CDR3 is TGTGCCTGCAGTTACTTGGGGGGGCACCGAGAGACCCAGTACTTC.

This clonotype came up a few times. This chain joins TRBV20-1 and TRBJ2-3; TRBD2 aligns across 8 bases. Germline V gene data show CDR1 as DFQATT and CDR2 as SNEGSKA (reference sequence). V shed 7 bases and J 4 bases; nucleotides not matched to a gene: 4. This CDR3 has 12 residues. The CDR3 bases are TGCAGTGGGGGACTAGGCCCAGATACGCAGTATTTT. Amino acids: CSGGLGPDTQYF.

V gene TRBV4-2 combines with J gene TRBJ2-7, with a tentative D call TRBD1 (7 bases). The V end was cut by 5 bases, the J end by 5 bases, with 16 bases between. Germline loops: CDR1 LGHNA, CDR2 YNFKEQ. CDR3 length: 14 amino acids. The CDR3 bases are TGTGCCAGCAGCTTAGGAGGGGGACAGAACGAGCAGTACTTC. It specifies CASSLGGGQNEQYF.